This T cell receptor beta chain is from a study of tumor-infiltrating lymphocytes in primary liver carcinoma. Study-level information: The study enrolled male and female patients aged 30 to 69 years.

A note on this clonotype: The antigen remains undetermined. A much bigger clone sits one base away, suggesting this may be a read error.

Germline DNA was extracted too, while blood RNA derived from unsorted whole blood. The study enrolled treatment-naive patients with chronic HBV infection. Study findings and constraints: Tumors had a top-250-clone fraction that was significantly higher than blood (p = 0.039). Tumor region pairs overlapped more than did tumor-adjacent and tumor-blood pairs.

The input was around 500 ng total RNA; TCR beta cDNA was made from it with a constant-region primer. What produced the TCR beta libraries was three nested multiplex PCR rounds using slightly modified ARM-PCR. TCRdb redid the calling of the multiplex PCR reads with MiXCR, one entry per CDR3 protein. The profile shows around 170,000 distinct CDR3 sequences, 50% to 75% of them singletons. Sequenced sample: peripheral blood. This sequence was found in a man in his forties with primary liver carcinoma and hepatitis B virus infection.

CDR3 sequence (DNA): TGTGCCAGCAGTTTCCGTAGCGGGGATTACAATGAGCAGTTCTTC. This gives the protein CASSFRSGDYNEQFF. The genes are TRBV6-6 and TRBJ2-1; TRBD2 matches 8 bases. Looked up from germline, CDR1 is MNHNY and CDR2 is SVGAGI (reference sequence). V shed 4 bases and J 4 bases; nucleotides not matched to a gene: 6. This CDR3 has 15 residues.